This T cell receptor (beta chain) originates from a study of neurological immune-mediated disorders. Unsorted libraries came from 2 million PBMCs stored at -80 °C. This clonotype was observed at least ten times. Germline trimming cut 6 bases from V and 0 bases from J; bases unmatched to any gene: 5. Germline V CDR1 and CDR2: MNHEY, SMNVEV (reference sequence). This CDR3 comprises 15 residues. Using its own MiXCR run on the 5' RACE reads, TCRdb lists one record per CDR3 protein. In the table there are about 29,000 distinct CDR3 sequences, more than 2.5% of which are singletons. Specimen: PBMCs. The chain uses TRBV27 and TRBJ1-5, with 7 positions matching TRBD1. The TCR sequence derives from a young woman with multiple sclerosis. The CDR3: CASRRDSYSNQPQHF. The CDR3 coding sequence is TGTGCCAGCAGACGGGACAGCTATAGCAATCAGCCCCAGCATTTT.